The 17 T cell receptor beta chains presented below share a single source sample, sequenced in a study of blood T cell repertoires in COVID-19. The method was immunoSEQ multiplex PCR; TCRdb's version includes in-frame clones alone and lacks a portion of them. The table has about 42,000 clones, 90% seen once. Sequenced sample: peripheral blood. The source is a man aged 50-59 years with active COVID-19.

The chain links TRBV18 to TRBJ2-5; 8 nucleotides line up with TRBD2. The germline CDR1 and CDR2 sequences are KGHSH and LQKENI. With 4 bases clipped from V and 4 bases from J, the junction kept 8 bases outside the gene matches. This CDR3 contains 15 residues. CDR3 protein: CASSLNSGGGETQYF. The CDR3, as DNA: TGTGCCAGCTCACTAAACAGCGGGGGTGGAGAGACCCAGTACTTC.

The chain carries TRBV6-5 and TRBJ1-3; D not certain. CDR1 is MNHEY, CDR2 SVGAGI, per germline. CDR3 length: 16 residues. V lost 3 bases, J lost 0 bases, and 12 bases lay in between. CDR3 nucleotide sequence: TGTGCCAGCAGTTATTTTAAGGGAGGCTCTGGAAACACCATATATTTT. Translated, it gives CASSYFKGGSGNTIYF.

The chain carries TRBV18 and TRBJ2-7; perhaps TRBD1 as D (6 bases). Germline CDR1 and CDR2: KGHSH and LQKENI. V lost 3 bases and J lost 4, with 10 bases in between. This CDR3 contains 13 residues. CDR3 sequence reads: CASSPSQGYEQYF. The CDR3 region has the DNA TGTGCCAGCTCACCTTCACAGGGATACGAGCAGTACTTC. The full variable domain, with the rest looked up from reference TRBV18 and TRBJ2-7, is NAGVMQNPRHLVRRRGQEARLRCSPMKGHSHVYWYRQLPEEGLKFMVYLQKENIIDESGMPKERFSAEFPKEGPSILRIQQVVRGDSAAYFCASSPSQGYEQYFGPGTRLTVT.

The CDR3 protein is CASSIGRNTEAFF. CDR3 nucleotides: TGTGCCAGTAGTATCGGGAGGAACACTGAAGCTTTCTTT. The chain couples TRBV19 to TRBJ1-1; D is unresolved. This CDR3 comprises 13 residues. Germline V gene lookup returns CDR1 LNHDA and CDR2 SQIVND (reference sequence). Deletions cut 3 bases from V and 1 base from J, with 6 bases between.

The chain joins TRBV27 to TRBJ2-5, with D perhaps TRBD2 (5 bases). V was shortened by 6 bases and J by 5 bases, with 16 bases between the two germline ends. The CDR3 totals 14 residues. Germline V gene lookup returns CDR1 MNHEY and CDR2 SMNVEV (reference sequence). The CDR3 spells CASSPRVMWETQYF. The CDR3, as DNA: TGTGCCAGCAGCCCGAGGGTAATGTGGGAGACCCAGTACTTC.

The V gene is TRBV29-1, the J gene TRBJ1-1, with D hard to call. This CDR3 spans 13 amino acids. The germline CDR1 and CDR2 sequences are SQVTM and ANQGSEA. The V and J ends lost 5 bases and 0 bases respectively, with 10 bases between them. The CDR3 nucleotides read TGCAGCGTTCAATGGGCATTGAACACTGAAGCTTTCTTT. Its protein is CSVQWALNTEAFF.

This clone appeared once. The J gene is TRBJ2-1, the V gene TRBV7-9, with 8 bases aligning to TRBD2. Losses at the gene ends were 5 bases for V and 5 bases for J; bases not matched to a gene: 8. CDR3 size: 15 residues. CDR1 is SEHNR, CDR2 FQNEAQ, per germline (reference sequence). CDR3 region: CASSPRGGGNNEQFF. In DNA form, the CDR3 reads TGTGCCAGCAGCCCCCGGGGCGGGGGGAACAATGAGCAGTTCTTC.

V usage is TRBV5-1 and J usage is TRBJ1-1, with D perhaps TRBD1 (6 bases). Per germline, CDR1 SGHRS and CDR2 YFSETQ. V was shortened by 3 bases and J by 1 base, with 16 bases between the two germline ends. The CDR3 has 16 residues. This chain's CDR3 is CASSSRDISPNTEAFF. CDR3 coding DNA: TGCGCCAGCAGCTCTCGGGACATAAGTCCGAACACTGAAGCTTTCTTT. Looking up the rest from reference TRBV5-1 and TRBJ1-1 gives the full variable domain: KAGVTQTPRYLIKTRGQQVTLSCSPISGHRSVSWYQQTPGQGLQFLFEYFSETQRNKGNFPGRFSGRQFSNSRSEMNVSTLELGDSALYLCASSSRDISPNTEAFFGQGTRLTVV.

CDR3: CASSVLAGWDTQYF. The CDR3 nucleotides read TGTGCCAGCAGCGTCCTAGCGGGGTGGGATACGCAGTATTTT. The chain uses TRBV5-4 and TRBJ2-3; 9 bases align to TRBD2. The V gene end was trimmed by 4 bases and the J gene end by 6 bases; junction bases not matched to a gene: 6. The CDR3 totals 14 residues. CDR1 is SGHNT and CDR2 is YYREEE in the germline V gene (reference sequence). The full variable domain, in which reference TRBV5-4 and TRBJ2-3 provide the parts outside the CDR3, is ETGVTQSPTHLIKTRGQQVTLRCSSQSGHNTVSWYQQALGQGPQFIFQYYREEENGRGNFPPRFSGLQFPNYSSELNVNALELDDSALYLCASSVLAGWDTQYFGPGTRLTVL.

As DNA, the CDR3 is TGCGCCAGCAGCCAAGATACCCAGCCCCCGGCGGACATTCAGTACTTC. The encoded protein is CASSQDTQPPADIQYF. This chain connects TRBV4-1 to TRBJ2-4; no definite D call. From germline, CDR1 is MGHRA and CDR2 YSYEKL. Trimming took 0 bases from V and 8 from J, leaving 17 bases between them. The length of the CDR3 is 16 residues.

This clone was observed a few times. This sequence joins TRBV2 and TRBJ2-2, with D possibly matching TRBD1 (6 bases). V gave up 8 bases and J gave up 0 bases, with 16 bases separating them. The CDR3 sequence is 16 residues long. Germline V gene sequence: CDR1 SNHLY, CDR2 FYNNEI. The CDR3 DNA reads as TGTGCCAGCCGAGTGGACAGTATCCCGAACACCGGGGAGCTGTTTTTT. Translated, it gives CASRVDSIPNTGELFF.

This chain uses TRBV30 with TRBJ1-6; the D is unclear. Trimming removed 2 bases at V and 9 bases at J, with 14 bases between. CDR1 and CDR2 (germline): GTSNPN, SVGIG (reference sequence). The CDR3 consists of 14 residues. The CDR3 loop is CAWSLGVSISPLHF. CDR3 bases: TGTGCCTGGAGTCTCGGGGTTTCAATTTCACCCCTCCACTTT.

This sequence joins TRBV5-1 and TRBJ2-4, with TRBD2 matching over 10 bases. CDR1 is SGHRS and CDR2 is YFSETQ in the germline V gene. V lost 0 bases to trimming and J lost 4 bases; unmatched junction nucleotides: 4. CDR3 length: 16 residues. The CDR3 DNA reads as TGCGCCAGCAGCTTGGTATCTAGCGGGGGAAAAAACATTCAGTACTTC. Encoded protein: CASSLVSSGGKNIQYF.

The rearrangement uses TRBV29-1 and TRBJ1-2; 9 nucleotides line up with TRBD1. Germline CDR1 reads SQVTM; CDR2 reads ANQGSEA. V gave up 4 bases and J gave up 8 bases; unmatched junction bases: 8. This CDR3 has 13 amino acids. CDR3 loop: CSVAKQGAGGYTF. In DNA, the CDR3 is TGCAGCGTTGCCAAACAGGGGGCAGGCGGCTACACCTTC.

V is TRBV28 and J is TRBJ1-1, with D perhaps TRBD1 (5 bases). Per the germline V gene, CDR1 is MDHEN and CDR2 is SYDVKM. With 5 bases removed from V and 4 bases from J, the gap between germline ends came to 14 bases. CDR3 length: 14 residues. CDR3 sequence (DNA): TGTGCCAGCAGTGGGGGGGAGGTGGGCACTGAAGCTTTCTTT. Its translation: CASSGGEVGTEAFF.

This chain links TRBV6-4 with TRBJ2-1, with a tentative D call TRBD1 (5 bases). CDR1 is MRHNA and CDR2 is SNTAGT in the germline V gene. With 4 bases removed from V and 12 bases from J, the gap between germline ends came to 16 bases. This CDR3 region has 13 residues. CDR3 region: CASSGSVTEAQFF. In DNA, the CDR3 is TGTGCCAGCAGTGGCTCAGTGACAGAGGCGCAGTTCTTC.

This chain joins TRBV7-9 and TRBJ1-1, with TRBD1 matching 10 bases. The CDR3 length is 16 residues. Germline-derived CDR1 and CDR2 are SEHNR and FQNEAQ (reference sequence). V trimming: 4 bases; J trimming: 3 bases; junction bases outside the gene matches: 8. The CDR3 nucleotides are TGTGCCAGCAGCTCGCTAACGGGACAGGGGTACACTGAAGCTTTCTTT. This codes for CASSSLTGQGYTEAFF.